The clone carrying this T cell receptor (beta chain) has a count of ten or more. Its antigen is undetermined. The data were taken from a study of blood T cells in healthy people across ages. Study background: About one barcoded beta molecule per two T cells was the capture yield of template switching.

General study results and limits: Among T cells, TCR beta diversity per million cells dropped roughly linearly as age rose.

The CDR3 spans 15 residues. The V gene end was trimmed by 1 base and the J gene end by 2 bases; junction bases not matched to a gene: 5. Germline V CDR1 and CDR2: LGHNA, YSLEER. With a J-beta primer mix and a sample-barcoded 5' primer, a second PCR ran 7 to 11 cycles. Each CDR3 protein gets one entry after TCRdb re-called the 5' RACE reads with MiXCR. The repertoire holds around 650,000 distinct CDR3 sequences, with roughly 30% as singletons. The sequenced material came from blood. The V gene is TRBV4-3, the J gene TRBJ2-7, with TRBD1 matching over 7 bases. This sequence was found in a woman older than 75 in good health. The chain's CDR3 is CASSQGIGGTYEQYF. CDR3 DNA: TGCGCCAGCAGCCAAGGGATAGGGGGCACCTACGAGCAGTACTTC.